Below, 8 T cell receptor beta chains from the same sample are listed, as sequenced in a study of molecular identifiers for immune sequencing clone quantification. TCRdb re-analysed the PCR reads in MiXCR, keeping a single row per CDR3 protein. Among approximately 680,000 distinct CDR3 sequences listed, approximately 24% were seen once. Sequenced material: naive CD8+ T cells from blood, with Jurkat cell RNA spiked in. Subset described: FACS-sorted CD8+CD4-CCR7+CD45RA+ naive T cells. The origin of the receptors is a human donor in good health. Some libraries in this study had Jurkat cell RNA spiked in.

In the case of this clonotype: The junction departs from germline at one end; a sequencing error may be responsible. This sequence joins TRBV7-7 and TRBJ2-3; D may be TRBD1 (5 bases). Germline loops: CDR1 SSHAT, CDR2 FNYEAQ (reference sequence). The CDR3 totals 15 residues. The CDR3 reads CASSTRRIQTDTRCF. The CDR3 nucleotides read TGTGCCAGCAGCACCCGGCGGATTCAGACAGATACGCGGTGTTTT.

The J gene is TRBJ2-7, the V gene TRBV5-1; perhaps TRBD1 as D (5 bases). V was trimmed by 3 bases and J by 0 bases, leaving 16 bases between them. The length of the CDR3 is 16 residues. From germline, CDR1 is SGHRS and CDR2 YFSETQ. The CDR3 spells CASSSSRTRVSYEQYF. CDR3 DNA sequence: TGCGCCAGCAGCTCATCCAGGACAAGGGTCTCCTACGAGCAGTACTTC.

The chain couples TRBV3-1 to TRBJ2-7, with D possibly called TRBD1 or TRBD2 (5 bases each). CDR3 length equals 16 residues. Germline-derived CDR1 and CDR2 are LGHDT and YNNKEL (reference sequence). Trimming cost V 4 bases and J 3 bases, with 19 bases left between them. CDR3 nucleotides: TGTGCCAGCAGCCCAAAACTCGGCGAGGGGTTCTACGAGCAGTACTTC. This sequence encodes CASSPKLGEGFYEQYF.

This clonotype was seen ten or more times. The chain is built from TRBV15 and TRBJ2-5; TRBD1 matches 8 bases. CDR3 length: 15 amino acids. Trimming took 3 bases from V and 1 from J; bases not matched to a gene: 4. In germline, CDR1 is LNHNV, CDR2 YYDKDF (reference sequence). The CDR3 DNA is TGTGCCACCAGCAGTATTACAGGGGGCCAAGAGACCCAGTACTTC. It specifies CATSSITGGQETQYF.

The rearrangement uses TRBV5-6 and TRBJ1-1; D possibly corresponds to TRBD1 (6 bases). V lost 4 bases and J lost 11, with 15 bases in between. This CDR3 comprises 12 residues. Germline values: CDR1 SGHDT, CDR2 YYEEEE. CDR3 amino acids: CASSHGGPVAFF. The DNA of the CDR3 is TGTGCCAGCAGCCACGGGGGGCCTGTTGCTTTCTTT.

A few counts support this clonotype. The rearrangement uses TRBV11-2 and TRBJ1-6; D uncertain. The length of the CDR3 is 15 residues. CDR1 is SGHAT, CDR2 FQNNGV, per germline. Trimming removed 2 bases from V and 6 bases from J, with 11 bases in between. The CDR3 protein is CASSLTLGSNSPLHF. The CDR3 nucleotides are TGTGCCAGCAGCTTAACTTTAGGGAGTAATTCACCCCTCCACTTT.

The chain has TRBV6-2 or TRBV6-3 and TRBJ2-2, with D possibly matching TRBD1 (5 bases). CDR3 length: 12 residues. Germline assignment: CDR1 MNHEY and CDR2 SVGEGT. V was trimmed by 7 bases and J by 6 bases, leaving 9 bases between them. CDR3 nucleotides: TGTGCCAGCACTGACAGATCCGGGGAGCTGTTTTTT. Amino acid sequence: CASTDRSGELFF.

At least ten counts were recorded for this clonotype. The J gene is TRBJ2-7, the V gene TRBV4-2; a possible D gene is TRBD1 (5 bases). This CDR3 spans 13 amino acids. Germline CDR1 LGHNA, CDR2 YNFKEQ. With 5 bases removed from V and 3 bases from J, the gap between germline ends came to 11 bases. CDR3 in DNA: TGTGCCAGCAGCGCCCAGGGCTTCTACGAGCAGTACTTC. It specifies CASSAQGFYEQYF.